The 5 T cell receptor beta chains reported below all come from one sample, sequenced in a study of blood T cells in healthy people across ages. Alongside a J-beta primer mix, a sample-barcoded 5' primer served in a second PCR lasting about 6 to 12 cycles. TCRdb used MiXCR to reprocess the 5' RACE reads, holding one entry per CDR3 protein. The data show roughly 800,000 distinct CDR3 sequences, roughly 50% seen once. The sample taken for sequencing was blood. These receptors were obtained from a man at least 80 years old in good health.

A few counts support this clonotype. The chain joins TRBV24-1 to TRBJ2-2; 10 nucleotides line up with TRBD1. V was clipped by 2 bases and J by 7 bases; unmatched bases: 6. Germline CDR1 KGHDR, CDR2 SFDVKD. CDR3 length equals 16 residues. The CDR3 coding sequence is TGTGCCACCAGTGATTGGGGGACAGGGGCGATCGGGGAGCTGTTTTTT. Translating gives CATSDWGTGAIGELFF.

The sample holds one count of this clonotype. The V call is TRBV7-2, the J call TRBJ2-1, with 9 positions matching TRBD2. The J call may be incorrect, as the DNA end agrees better with TRBJ2-7. Germline CDR1 and CDR2: SGHTA and FQGNSA. This CDR3 has 17 residues. The CDR3 coding sequence is TGTGCCAGCAGCTTAGGTGTCGGGACTAGCAGACGGAATGAGCAGTACTTC. It codes for CASSLGVGTSRRNEQYF.

This rearrangement joins TRBV12-3 or TRBV12-4 to TRBJ2-2; 7 bases are shared with TRBD2. The V gene end was trimmed by 6 bases and the J gene end by 5 bases; junction bases not matched to a gene: 3. This CDR3 has 13 residues. The chain's CDR3 is CASRQGGTGELFF. In nucleotides, the CDR3 is TGTGCCAGCAGGCAGGGAGGGACCGGGGAGCTGTTTTTT.

The chain carries TRBV28 and TRBJ2-1; D call uncertain. This CDR3 region has 12 residues. The germline V gene encodes CDR1 MDHEN and CDR2 SYDVKM. Trimming removed 4 bases at V and 8 bases at J, with 9 bases between. CDR3 DNA sequence: TGTGCCAGCAGTTCCCTGGTTTATGAGCAGTTCTTC. It specifies CASSSLVYEQFF.

The CDR3 coding sequence is TGTGCCAGCAGCTTAACTACAGGGGGCGCAGGGGGTGTCAATGAGCAGTTCTTC. Protein sequence: CASSLTTGGAGGVNEQFF. The rearrangement uses TRBV7-3 and TRBJ2-1; TRBD1 matches 9 bases. Germline V gene data show CDR1 as SGHTA and CDR2 as FQGTGA. This CDR3 has 18 residues. V dropped 0 bases and J dropped 6; count of bases not matched to a gene: 12.